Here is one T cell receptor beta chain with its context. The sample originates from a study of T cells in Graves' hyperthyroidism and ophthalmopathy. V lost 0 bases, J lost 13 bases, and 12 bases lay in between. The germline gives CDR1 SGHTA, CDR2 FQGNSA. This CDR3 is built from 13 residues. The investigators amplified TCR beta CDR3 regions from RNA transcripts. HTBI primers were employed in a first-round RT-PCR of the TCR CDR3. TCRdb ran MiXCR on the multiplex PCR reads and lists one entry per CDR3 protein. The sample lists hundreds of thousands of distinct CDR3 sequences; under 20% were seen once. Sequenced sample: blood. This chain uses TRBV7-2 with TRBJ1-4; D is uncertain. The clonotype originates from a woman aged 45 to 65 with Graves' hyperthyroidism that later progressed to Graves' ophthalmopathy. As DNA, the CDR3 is TGTGCCAGCAGCTTAGCATCCGGAGCGGCACTGTTTTTT. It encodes CASSLASGAALFF.